A selection of T cell receptor beta chains follows, all from one sample in a study of blood T cell repertoires in COVID-19. Method: immunoSEQ multiplex PCR; TCRdb's copy keeps in-frame clones and lacks some. The top ten hold 6% to 6.5% of the sample, which has tens of thousands of clones, 85% to 90% seen once. The specimen was peripheral blood. The receptors originated from a woman aged 55-75 years with COVID-19, enrolled during active disease. Both conserved end residues are part of each CDR3. The D gene is left open where the match is weak. Not all rows give a size; the values are once, few, many and, for expanded clones, a class.

v_gene	d_gene	j_gene	abundance	CDR3aa	CDR3nt
TRBV25-1	NA	TRBJ2-7	NA	CASSEWGKMGSEQYF	TGTGCCAGCAGTGAATGGGGCAAAATGGGGTCCGAGCAGTACTTC
TRBV5-5	TRBD1	TRBJ2-1	NA	CASSLTGTGVYNEQFF	TGTGCCAGCAGCTTGACCGGGACAGGGGTCTACAATGAGCAGTTCTTC
TRBV28	TRBD2	TRBJ2-1	NA	CASSLSQGRAGGLNEQFF	TGTGCCAGCAGTTTATCCCAAGGTAGGGCGGGAGGCCTCAATGAGCAGTTCTTC
TRBV11-2	NA	TRBJ2-5	NA	CASSLLQGFRETQYF	TGTGCCAGCAGCTTGTTACAGGGTTTCCGAGAGACCCAGTACTTC
TRBV9	TRBD2	TRBJ2-5	NA	CASSLSGRLGETQYF	TGTGCCAGCAGCCTTAGCGGGAGGTTAGGTGAGACCCAGTACTTC
TRBV18	TRBD1	TRBJ1-2	NA	CASSVRDRGYGYTF	TGTGCCAGCTCAGTCCGGGACAGGGGCTATGGCTACACCTTC
TRBV15	TRBD1	TRBJ1-2	NA	CATSRGRQGNYGYTF	TGTGCCACCAGCAGAGGAAGACAGGGGAACTATGGCTACACCTTC
TRBV2	NA	TRBJ1-2	NA	CASRRSGLLYGYTF	TGTGCCAGCAGAAGATCCGGTTTACTCTATGGCTACACCTTC
TRBV27	NA	TRBJ1-6	NA	CASSLFPQGPYNSPLHF	TGTGCCAGCAGTTTGTTCCCCCAGGGGCCCTATAATTCACCCCTCCACTTT
TRBV19	NA	TRBJ1-5	NA	CASSLRRVRNQPQHF	TGTGCCAGTAGTTTAAGGAGGGTACGCAATCAGCCCCAGCATTTT
TRBV24-1	NA	TRBJ1-4	NA	CATSDPRGDEKLFF	TGTGCCACCAGTGACCCCCGCGGTGATGAAAAACTGTTTTTT
TRBV2	TRBD1	TRBJ1-5	NA	CASSTDRGSQPQHF	TGTGCCAGCAGTACGGACAGGGGGTCTCAGCCCCAGCATTTT
TRBV11-2	NA	TRBJ2-7	NA	CASSLVDILYEQYF	TGTGCCAGCAGCTTAGTTGACATACTCTACGAGCAGTACTTC
TRBV11-2	TRBD1	TRBJ1-4	NA	CASSLGPGQAYEKLFF	TGTGCCAGCAGCTTAGGACCGGGACAGGCTTATGAAAAACTGTTTTTT
TRBV28	NA	TRBJ1-1	NA	CASTLQSTEAFF	TGTGCCAGCACCCTACAGAGCACTGAAGCTTTCTTT
TRBV19	TRBD1	TRBJ1-1	NA	CASSTDRVTEAFF	TGTGCCAGTAGTACTGACAGGGTTACTGAAGCTTTCTTT
TRBV6-2/TRBV6-3	TRBD1	TRBJ1-2	NA	CASSRTGRNYGYTF	TGTGCCAGCAGCAGGACAGGGAGGAACTATGGCTACACCTTC
TRBV24-1	NA	TRBJ2-6	NA	CATSDARASGANVLTF	TGTGCCACCAGTGATGCCAGGGCATCCGGGGCCAACGTCCTGACTTTC
TRBV9	NA	TRBJ2-7	NA	CASSVAGDTGYEQYF	TGTGCCAGCAGCGTAGCAGGGGACACCGGCTACGAGCAGTACTTC
TRBV30	TRBD2	TRBJ2-7	NA	CAWAPRLAGVPSYEQYF	TGTGCCTGGGCCCCCCGACTAGCGGGAGTTCCCTCCTACGAGCAGTACTTC
TRBV28	NA	TRBJ1-3	NA	CASSPWGEGNTIYF	TGTGCCAGCAGTCCATGGGGGGAGGGAAACACCATATATTTT
TRBV6-5	TRBD2	TRBJ2-6	NA	CASSTGGSGANVLTF	TGTGCCAGCTCCACGGGAGGCTCTGGGGCCAACGTCCTGACTTTC
TRBV30	NA	TRBJ2-7	NA	CAWRSRASDSYEQYF	TGTGCCTGGAGGTCCAGGGCTAGCGACTCCTACGAGCAGTACTTC
TRBV18	TRBD1	TRBJ1-1	once	CASSGAGQQNTEAFF	TGTGCCAGCTCAGGCGCGGGACAGCAGAACACTGAAGCTTTCTTT
TRBV19	NA	TRBJ1-1	NA	CASRETGYTEAFF	TGTGCCAGTAGGGAGACGGGTTACACTGAAGCTTTCTTT
TRBV11-3	NA	TRBJ1-2	once	CASSFKRGYGYTF	TGTGCCAGCAGCTTTAAACGGGGCTATGGCTACACCTTC
TRBV27	NA	TRBJ1-1	few	CASSYRDHTEAFF	TGTGCCAGCAGTTACAGGGACCACACTGAAGCTTTCTTT
TRBV7-8	NA	TRBJ2-1	NA	CASSLAGETYNEQFF	TGTGCCAGCAGCTTAGCGGGAGAAACCTACAATGAGCAGTTCTTC
TRBV2	TRBD1	TRBJ1-4	NA	CASTTGAWEKLFF	TGTGCCAGCACGACAGGGGCTTGGGAAAAACTGTTTTTT
TRBV12-3/TRBV12-4	TRBD1	TRBJ2-7	NA	CASSLGTGVENF	TGTGCCAGCAGTTTAGGGACAGGGGTAGAAAACTTC
TRBV7-9	NA	TRBJ2-1	NA	CARGAESSYNEQFF	TGTGCCAGGGGGGCGGAGAGCTCCTACAATGAGCAGTTCTTC
TRBV19	NA	TRBJ2-5	NA	CASRIAGGKETQYF	TGTGCCAGTAGGATCGCGGGCGGGAAAGAGACCCAGTACTTC
TRBV30	TRBD2	TRBJ2-5	once	CASKVAGTETQYF	TGTGCCTCAAAGGTAGCGGGAACAGAGACCCAGTACTTC
TRBV30	TRBD2	TRBJ2-5	NA	CAWSVGLAGGPFETQYF	TGTGCCTGGAGTGTAGGGTTAGCGGGAGGGCCGTTTGAGACCCAGTACTTC
TRBV20-1	NA	TRBJ2-5	once	CSASRGRETQYF	TGCAGTGCTAGTCGGGGTCGAGAGACCCAGTACTTC
TRBV14	NA	TRBJ1-1	NA	CASSQDLAGDPFF	TGTGCCAGCAGCCAAGATTTGGCAGGGGACCCTTTCTTT
TRBV19	NA	TRBJ1-6	NA	CASSEGGNSPLHF	TGTGCCAGTAGCGAAGGGGGTAATTCACCCCTCCACTTT
TRBV19	TRBD2	TRBJ2-7	NA	CASSIRFSGTASYEQYF	TGTGCCAGTAGTATTCGTTTTAGCGGGACCGCCAGCTACGAGCAGTACTTC
TRBV4-2	NA	TRBJ2-1	NA	CASSLRLRQERLSYNEQFF	TGTGCCAGCAGCTTACGTCTCCGCCAAGAGCGCCTCTCCTACAATGAGCAGTTCTTC
TRBV28	NA	TRBJ1-5	NA	CASSLMSWTASNQPQHF	TGTGCCAGCAGTTTAATGAGTTGGACAGCTAGCAATCAGCCCCAGCATTTT
TRBV9	TRBD1	TRBJ2-1	NA	CASSVRASGTGVAGARHEQFF	TGTGCCAGCAGCGTAAGGGCGAGTGGGACAGGGGTGGCGGGAGCGAGGCATGAGCAGTTCTTC
TRBV25-1	TRBD1	TRBJ2-2	NA	CASSEWTGGTGELFF	TGTGCCAGCAGTGAATGGACAGGGGGTACCGGGGAGCTGTTTTTT
TRBV20-1	NA	TRBJ2-7	medium-sized	CSARTGDEQYF	TGCAGTGCTAGGACGGGGGACGAGCAGTACTTC
TRBV24-1	NA	TRBJ1-2	few	CATSDRRADGNYGYTF	TGTGCCACCAGTGATCGCAGGGCTGATGGTAACTATGGCTACACCTTC
TRBV5-6	NA	TRBJ1-1	NA	CASSFVRGRPEAFF	TGTGCCAGCAGCTTTGTAAGGGGTCGGCCAGAAGCTTTCTTT
TRBV30	NA	TRBJ1-1	NA	CACKRLGWTEAFF	TGTGCCTGTAAAAGACTCGGGTGGACTGAAGCTTTCTTT